The clone carrying this T cell receptor beta chain was counted at least ten times. Its antigen is currently unknown. Amplification of the TCR beta CDR3 regions used RNA transcripts (as template). HTBI primers served in a first-round RT-PCR, which a second-round multiplex PCR followed. MiXCR was run by TCRdb on the multiplex PCR reads, yielding one entry per CDR3 protein. Counted here are 200,000 to 250,000 distinct CDR3 sequences, 25% to 35% occurring once; the ten biggest clones make up approximately 9.6%. Moderate-to-severe activity, CAS ≥3, NOSPECS ≥4 and a duration under 3 months were seen in donors with ophthalmopathy. Diagnosis was based on clinical symptoms, serum thyroxine, TRAb, thyroid ultrasound and orbital computed tomography. The record originates from a study of Graves' ophthalmopathy and Graves' hyperthyroidism. On the study more broadly: Before any treatment was given, at initial diagnosis, peripheral blood was collected.

Whole-study results and caveats: Blood repertoires reportedly contained most expanded thyroid clonotypes above 0.001 frequency.

Trimming removed 8 bases at V and 5 bases at J, with 22 bases between. The CDR3 is 15 residues long. The V gene's germline CDR1 is SEHNR and CDR2 FQNEAQ (reference sequence). The sequence was obtained from a man in his fifties with Graves' ophthalmopathy. The chain recombines TRBV7-9 with TRBJ2-7; TRBD1 might be the D (6 bases). Material for sequencing was peripheral blood. The CDR3 DNA follows: TGTGCCAGCCGAGACCGGGCCAGACCAGGGGACGAGCAGTACTTC. Its translation: CASRDRARPGDEQYF. Looking up the rest from reference TRBV7-9 and TRBJ2-7 gives the full variable domain: DTGVSQNPRHKITKRGQNVTFRCDPISEHNRLYWYRQTLGQGPEFLTYFQNEAQLEKSRLLSDRFSAERPKGSFSTLEIQRTEQGDSAMYLCASRDRARPGDEQYFGPGTRLTVT.